The clone carrying this T cell receptor (beta chain) came up once. The sample is drawn from a study of CD8 T cells in Susac syndrome. CDR3 length equals 15 residues. V dropped 5 bases and J dropped 6 bases, with 17 bases sitting between them. The germline V gene has CDR1 SEHNR and CDR2 FQNEAQ (reference sequence). Reverse transcription used about 0.5 to 1 ug RNA and random hexamers. One entry per CDR3 protein results from TCRdb running MiXCR on the immunoSEQ multiplex PCR reads. The profile shows some 58,000 distinct CDR3 sequences, roughly 94% of them singletons. The source material was CD8+ T cells from PBMCs. The sequence derives from a human donor with Susac syndrome. The rearrangement uses TRBV7-9 and TRBJ2-1, with D perhaps matching TRBD1 or TRBD2 (7 bases each). The CDR3 DNA reads TGTGCCAGCAGCCCAGGGGGGGCGCATCGCAATGAGCAGTTCTTC. This encodes CASSPGGAHRNEQFF.